The 16 T cell receptor beta chains below were found in one sample sequenced in a study of blood T cell repertoires in COVID-19. Some clones are missing from TCRdb's copy, which holds only in-frame ones; the method was immunoSEQ multiplex PCR. The sample has some 93,000 clones, roughly 86% seen once. The sequenced material came from peripheral blood. The receptors here all came from a man aged 45-65 years with acute or convalescent COVID-19.

This clone was counted ten times or more. The gene calls are TRBV4-1 and TRBJ1-1, with D perhaps TRBD1 (6 bases). The V end lost 6 bases, the J end lost 1 base, and 21 bases lay between the germline ends. The CDR3 is made up of 17 amino acids. Germline V gene lookup returns CDR1 MGHRA and CDR2 YSYEKL. The DNA of the CDR3 is TGCGCCAGCAGTCCTCTTGGACAGAAGGTTGGGAACACTGAAGCTTTCTTT. It translates to CASSPLGQKVGNTEAFF.

This clone has only one observation. V gene TRBV19 combines with J gene TRBJ2-2; 7 bases match TRBD2. The V gene's germline CDR1 is LNHDA and CDR2 SQIVND (reference sequence). V lost 3 bases and J lost 0; bases outside the gene matches: 7. The CDR3 is 17 residues long. DNA of the CDR3: TGTGCCAGTAGTATCCAGGGAGGGCCTCCGAACACCGGGGAGCTGTTTTTT. Amino acids: CASSIQGGPPNTGELFF.

V usage is TRBV18 and J usage is TRBJ2-7; D call uncertain. Between the trimmed V and J ends, which lost 2 bases and 4 bases, there was a span of 9 bases. This CDR3 has 13 amino acids. Looked up from germline, CDR1 is KGHSH and CDR2 is LQKENI. This chain's CDR3 is CASSPMTRYEQYF. The CDR3 nucleotides read TGTGCCAGCTCACCAATGACAAGATACGAGCAGTACTTC.

The CDR3 loop reads CASSFMTGGGEQYF. CDR3 coding DNA: TGCGCCAGCAGCTTCATGACAGGGGGCGGCGAGCAGTACTTC. This chain joins TRBV5-1 and TRBJ2-7; 10 bases fit TRBD1. Germline CDR1 reads SGHRS; CDR2 reads YFSETQ. Trimming cost V 2 bases and J 6 bases; bases outside gene matches: 5. The CDR3 consists of 14 residues. Drawing the rest from reference TRBV5-1 and TRBJ2-7, the complete variable domain is KAGVTQTPRYLIKTRGQQVTLSCSPISGHRSVSWYQQTPGQGLQFLFEYFSETQRNKGNFPGRFSGRQFSNSRSEMNVSTLELGDSALYLCASSFMTGGGEQYFGPGTRLTVT.

This clone was seen more than once but under ten times. The chain combines TRBV10-1 with TRBJ2-1; TRBD2 matches 8 bases. Germline CDR1 reads WNHNN; CDR2 reads SYGVQD (reference sequence). The CDR3 contains 14 residues. Unmatched junction bases numbered 5, after V lost 3 bases and J lost 7 bases. The CDR3 region has the DNA TGCGCCAGCAGTGATACGGGAGGGCGGAATGAGCAGTTCTTC. This gives the protein CASSDTGGRNEQFF.

The chain carries TRBV6-2 or TRBV6-3 and TRBJ2-5, with D tentatively TRBD2 (6 bases). The CDR3 is 13 amino acids. CDR1 MNHEY and CDR2 SVGEGT come from the germline V gene. Trimming removed 5 bases from V and 2 bases from J, with 9 bases in between. The CDR3 loop reads CASSPRGQETQYF. The CDR3 DNA reads TGTGCCAGCAGTCCACGGGGGCAAGAGACCCAGTACTTC.

V usage is TRBV6-5 and J usage is TRBJ1-1; 7 bases agree with TRBD1. Trimming removed 4 bases from V and 1 base from J; junction bases left unmatched: 9. Germline V lookup: CDR1 MNHEY, CDR2 SVGAGI. This CDR3 has 16 residues. The CDR3 protein is CASSFDREVKNTEAFF. In nucleotides, the CDR3 is TGTGCCAGCAGTTTCGACAGGGAAGTAAAGAACACTGAAGCTTTCTTT.

The chain uses TRBV29-1 and TRBJ1-2, with unresolved D. The CDR3 consists of 10 residues. V lost 1 base and J 6 bases, leaving 3 bases between the germline ends. Germline V CDR1 and CDR2: SQVTM, ANQGSEA. CDR3 bases: TGCAGCGTTGAAGTCGATGGCTACACCTTC. It codes for CSVEVDGYTF.

The rearrangement uses TRBV5-4 and TRBJ2-1; the match to TRBD2 covers 14 bases. V shed 0 bases and J 6 bases; nucleotides not matched to a gene: 5. The CDR3 runs to 17 residues. CDR1 and CDR2 (germline): SGHNT, YYREEE (reference sequence). This chain's CDR3 is CASSLGLAGGPGNEQFF. The CDR3 region has the DNA TGTGCCAGCAGCTTGGGACTAGCGGGAGGGCCAGGCAATGAGCAGTTCTTC.

This sequence joins TRBV7-2 and TRBJ2-7, with 10 bases that match TRBD2. Germline V lookup: CDR1 SGHTA, CDR2 FQGNSA. This CDR3 has 16 residues. With V trimmed by 5 bases and J by 2 bases, 9 bases remained unmatched. As DNA, the CDR3 is TGTGCCAGCAGCCTAACCACTAGCGGGGTCCCCTACGAGCAGTACTTC. As protein: CASSLTTSGVPYEQYF.

This clone was counted a single time. The chain joins TRBV7-9 to TRBJ2-1, with TRBD2 identical over 7 bases. J was trimmed by 8 bases and V by 4 bases; bases with no gene match: 17. The CDR3 consists of 17 residues. The V gene's germline CDR1 is SEHNR and CDR2 FQNEAQ (reference sequence). CDR3 sequence: CASSSPKGAGLVDEQFF. The CDR3 DNA reads as TGTGCCAGCAGCTCCCCCAAGGGAGCGGGGCTCGTAGATGAGCAGTTCTTC.

V is TRBV19 and J is TRBJ2-1, with TRBD2 matching 7 bases. The junction had 11 bases not matched to a gene; V was cut back by 8 bases and J by 4 bases. Germline V gene lookup returns CDR1 LNHDA and CDR2 SQIVND (reference sequence). The CDR3 runs 15 residues. CDR3 region: CASRGLADVYNEQFF. For the CDR3, the DNA is TGTGCCAGTCGGGGTCTAGCGGATGTTTACAATGAGCAGTTCTTC.

The rearrangement uses TRBV27 and TRBJ1-2; 7 bases fit TRBD1. The V gene end was trimmed by 6 bases and the J gene end by 8 bases; junction bases not matched to a gene: 6. The CDR3 covers 12 residues. The germline gives CDR1 MNHEY, CDR2 SMNVEV (reference sequence). CDR3: CASRFRQGGYTF. The DNA of the CDR3 is TGTGCCAGCAGGTTCCGACAGGGCGGCTACACCTTC.

The chain carries TRBV7-9 and TRBJ2-1; tentatively, D is TRBD2 (5 bases). Trimming shortened V by 3 bases and J by 5 bases, and 8 bases separated the two germline ends. The CDR3 sequence is 13 residues long. Germline CDR1 and CDR2: SEHNR and FQNEAQ (reference sequence). CDR3 nucleotides: TGTGCCAGCAGCTTGGACTTAAACAATGAGCAGTTCTTC. It yields the protein CASSLDLNNEQFF.

The rearrangement uses TRBV12-5 and TRBJ2-2; D may be TRBD2 (5 bases). Germline V CDR1 and CDR2: LGHNT, FRNRAP. The germline V and J ends were trimmed by 6 bases and 3 bases, with 11 bases remaining between them. CDR3 size: 14 residues. CDR3: CASGALDYTGELFF. The CDR3 region has the DNA TGTGCTAGTGGCGCACTAGATTACACCGGGGAGCTGTTTTTT.

This clone was seen a handful of times. This chain joins TRBV4-2 and TRBJ1-2; TRBD1 matches at 8 bases. Trimming took 1 base from V and 5 from J; bases not matched to a gene: 9. The CDR3 extends over 16 amino acids. Germline-derived CDR1 and CDR2 are LGHNA and YNFKEQ. CDR3 DNA: TGTGCCAGCAGCCAAGGCTTTCAGGGGGCTGGGTATGGCTACACCTTC. Translated: CASSQGFQGAGYGYTF.